This is a list of T cell receptor beta chains from one sample in a study of cytomegalovirus exposure and HLA in healthy donors. The protocol was immunoSEQ multiplex PCR, while the TCRdb copy is restricted to in-frame clones and leaves out a portion. Seen here are about 96,000 clones, about 70% observed once, and the top ten hold under 3%. Input material: PBMCs. The receptors here all came from a female donor in good health and CMV-seropositive. Each CDR3 is given without its conserved first and last residue. Each record gives: clone size, J gene, V gene, CDR3 protein. Not all rows give a size; the values are once, few, many and, for expanded clones, a class.

clone_size: .
j_call: TRBJ2-1
v_call: TRBV4-1
cdr3_aa: ASSQFRTGTLEQF

clone_size: .
j_call: TRBJ2-7
v_call: TRBV9
cdr3_aa: ASSGGRGEQY

clone_size: few
j_call: TRBJ1-1
v_call: TRBV7-9
cdr3_aa: ASSWTGGTEAF

clone_size: .
j_call: TRBJ2-2
v_call: TRBV5-4
cdr3_aa: ASSLTGKTGELF

clone_size: once
j_call: TRBJ2-2
v_call: TRBV7-7
cdr3_aa: ASSFSSTPLGELF

clone_size: .
j_call: TRBJ2-5
v_call: TRBV28
cdr3_aa: ASSFGSGAETQY

clone_size: .
j_call: TRBJ1-6
v_call: TRBV7-2
cdr3_aa: ASSPVTGTHSPLH

clone_size: once
j_call: TRBJ1-1
v_call: TRBV5-1
cdr3_aa: ASSLAGRYTEAF

clone_size: .
j_call: TRBJ2-3
v_call: TRBV7-2
cdr3_aa: ATGLGSTDTQY

clone_size: .
j_call: TRBJ1-1
v_call: TRBV6-1
cdr3_aa: ASSEGDRLGAF

clone_size: once
j_call: TRBJ2-6
v_call: TRBV7-3
cdr3_aa: ASSTRDISRANVLT

clone_size: few
j_call: TRBJ1-3
v_call: TRBV6-5
cdr3_aa: ASKTGSNLGNTIY

clone_size: .
j_call: TRBJ2-3
v_call: TRBV6-5
cdr3_aa: ASSYGVGGRTDTQY

clone_size: .
j_call: TRBJ2-2
v_call: TRBV9
cdr3_aa: ASRRTGAAGELF

clone_size: .
j_call: TRBJ2-2
v_call: TRBV11-2
cdr3_aa: ASSFLPGLAPNTGELF

clone_size: .
j_call: TRBJ2-7
v_call: TRBV28
cdr3_aa: ASTPSPRLLSY

clone_size: .
j_call: TRBJ2-5
v_call: TRBV7-8
cdr3_aa: ASSSRGQINWETQY

clone_size: .
j_call: TRBJ1-6
v_call: TRBV7-2
cdr3_aa: ASSLLTGTNSPLH

clone_size: .
j_call: TRBJ1-4
v_call: TRBV30
cdr3_aa: AWLGQANEKLF

clone_size: .
j_call: TRBJ1-2
v_call: TRBV5-1
cdr3_aa: ASSFVTGEGYT

clone_size: .
j_call: TRBJ1-1
v_call: TRBV7-2
cdr3_aa: ATSKGGALHTEAF

clone_size: .
j_call: TRBJ1-1
v_call: TRBV11-3
cdr3_aa: ASSLAGFATEAF

clone_size: few
j_call: TRBJ2-7
v_call: TRBV7-9
cdr3_aa: ASSPKVGAGSYEQY

clone_size: .
j_call: TRBJ2-7
v_call: TRBV7-9
cdr3_aa: SSSFGYYEQY

clone_size: .
j_call: TRBJ1-4
v_call: TRBV30
cdr3_aa: AWSGTPRDEKLF

clone_size: .
j_call: TRBJ1-2
v_call: TRBV5-1
cdr3_aa: ASGQSLNYGYT

clone_size: .
j_call: TRBJ1-3
v_call: TRBV7-8
cdr3_aa: ASSHDRVGNTIY

clone_size: .
j_call: TRBJ1-6
v_call: TRBV5-1
cdr3_aa: ASSPWTGSNSPLH

clone_size: .
j_call: TRBJ1-5
v_call: TRBV28
cdr3_aa: ASSATGTFYSNQPQH

clone_size: .
j_call: TRBJ2-3
v_call: TRBV9
cdr3_aa: ASSVDPSGGTDTQY

clone_size: once
j_call: TRBJ2-3
v_call: TRBV2
cdr3_aa: ASSYLSNTQY

clone_size: .
j_call: TRBJ1-6
v_call: TRBV6-1
cdr3_aa: ASSASILSYNSPLH

clone_size: .
j_call: TRBJ2-3
v_call: TRBV10-3
cdr3_aa: AISELIDTQY

clone_size: .
j_call: TRBJ2-7
v_call: TRBV7-9
cdr3_aa: ASSPRDRGVQY

clone_size: .
j_call: TRBJ1-3
v_call: TRBV7-2
cdr3_aa: ASSPGQNGNTIY

clone_size: .
j_call: TRBJ2-7
v_call: TRBV28
cdr3_aa: ASRPTGSYLYEQY

clone_size: .
j_call: TRBJ2-5
v_call: TRBV7-6
cdr3_aa: ASSFISAQETQY

clone_size: .
j_call: TRBJ2-2
v_call: TRBV7-3
cdr3_aa: ASSLPGHGGELF

clone_size: .
j_call: TRBJ2-5
v_call: TRBV28
cdr3_aa: ASSLPSGDISRAQY

clone_size: .
j_call: TRBJ2-2
v_call: TRBV18
cdr3_aa: ASSPPASGRATGELF

clone_size: once
j_call: TRBJ1-1
v_call: TRBV29-1
cdr3_aa: SALQDMNTEAF

clone_size: .
j_call: TRBJ1-1
v_call: TRBV4-1
cdr3_aa: ASSQGRQANTEAF

clone_size: .
j_call: TRBJ1-6
v_call: TRBV6-5
cdr3_aa: ASSYSRGINSPLH

clone_size: few
j_call: TRBJ2-7
v_call: TRBV18
cdr3_aa: ASSPYRTYEQY

clone_size: .
j_call: TRBJ1-2
v_call: TRBV30
cdr3_aa: AWSVTLGAGYT

clone_size: .
j_call: TRBJ1-1
v_call: TRBV6-5
cdr3_aa: ASSRPRDTEAF

clone_size: once
j_call: TRBJ2-3
v_call: TRBV7-6
cdr3_aa: ASSLTAGRDTQY

clone_size: .
j_call: TRBJ1-1
v_call: TRBV2
cdr3_aa: ASSEGQRNTEAF

clone_size: few
j_call: TRBJ1-1
v_call: TRBV7-2
cdr3_aa: ASSLVQAGGTEAF

clone_size: .
j_call: TRBJ2-1
v_call: TRBV6-5
cdr3_aa: ASSSPRDRRGSEQF

clone_size: .
j_call: TRBJ2-2
v_call: TRBV5-1
cdr3_aa: ASSWTSGGTGELF

clone_size: .
j_call: TRBJ1-2
v_call: TRBV4-1
cdr3_aa: ASSQGQGWGYGYT

clone_size: .
j_call: TRBJ2-7
v_call: TRBV7-3
cdr3_aa: ASSFPTSDEQY

clone_size: .
j_call: TRBJ1-1
v_call: TRBV6-5
cdr3_aa: ASRRPTMNTEAF

clone_size: .
j_call: TRBJ2-3
v_call: TRBV29-1
cdr3_aa: SILGWRESTDTQY

clone_size: few
j_call: TRBJ1-3
v_call: TRBV4-1
cdr3_aa: ASNTGTLNANTIY

clone_size: .
j_call: TRBJ2-3
v_call: TRBV29-1
cdr3_aa: SIKRGHPSTDTQY

clone_size: .
j_call: TRBJ1-3
v_call: TRBV10-3
cdr3_aa: AITDRLSGNTIY

clone_size: few
j_call: TRBJ1-1
v_call: TRBV2
cdr3_aa: ASSEGRGTEAF

clone_size: .
j_call: TRBJ1-3
v_call: TRBV7-2
cdr3_aa: ASSLEVGARGNTIY